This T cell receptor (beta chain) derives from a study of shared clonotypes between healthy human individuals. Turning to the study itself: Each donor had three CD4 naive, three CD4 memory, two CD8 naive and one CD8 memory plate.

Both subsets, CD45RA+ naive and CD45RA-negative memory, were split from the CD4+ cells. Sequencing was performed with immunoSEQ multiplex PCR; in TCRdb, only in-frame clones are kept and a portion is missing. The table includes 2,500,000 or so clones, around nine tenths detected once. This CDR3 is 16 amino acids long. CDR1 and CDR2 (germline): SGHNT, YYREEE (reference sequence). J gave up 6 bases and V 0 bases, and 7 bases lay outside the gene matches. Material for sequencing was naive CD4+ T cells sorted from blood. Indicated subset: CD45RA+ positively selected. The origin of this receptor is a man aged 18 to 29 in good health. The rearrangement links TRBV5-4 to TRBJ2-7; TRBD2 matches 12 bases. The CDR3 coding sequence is TGTGCCAGCAGCTTGGACCCAGGGACTAGCGGGCGCGAGCAGTACTTC. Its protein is CASSLDPGTSGREQYF.